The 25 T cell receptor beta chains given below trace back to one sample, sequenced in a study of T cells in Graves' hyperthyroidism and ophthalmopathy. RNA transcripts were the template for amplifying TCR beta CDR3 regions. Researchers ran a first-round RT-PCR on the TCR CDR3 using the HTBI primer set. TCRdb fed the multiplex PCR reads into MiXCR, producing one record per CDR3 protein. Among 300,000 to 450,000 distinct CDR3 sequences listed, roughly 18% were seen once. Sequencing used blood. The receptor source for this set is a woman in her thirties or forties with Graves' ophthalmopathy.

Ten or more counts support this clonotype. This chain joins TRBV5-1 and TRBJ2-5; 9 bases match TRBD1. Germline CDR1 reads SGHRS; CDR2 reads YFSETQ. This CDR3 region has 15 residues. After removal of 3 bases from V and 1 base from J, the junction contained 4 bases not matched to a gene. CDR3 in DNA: TGCGCCAGCAGCTCGGGACAGGGTTCCCAAGAGACCCAGTACTTC. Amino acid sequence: CASSSGQGSQETQYF.

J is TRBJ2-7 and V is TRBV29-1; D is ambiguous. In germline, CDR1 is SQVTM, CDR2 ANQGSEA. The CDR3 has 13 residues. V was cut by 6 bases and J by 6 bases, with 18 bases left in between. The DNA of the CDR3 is TGCAGCGTATTGATAACGTCGGGCGGCGAGCAGTACTTC. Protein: CSVLITSGGEQYF.

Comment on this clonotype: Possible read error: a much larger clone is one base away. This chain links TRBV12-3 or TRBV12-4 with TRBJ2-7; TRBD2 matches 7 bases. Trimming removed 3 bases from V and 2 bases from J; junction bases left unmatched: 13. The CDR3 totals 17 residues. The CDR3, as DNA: TGTGCCAGCAGTTTTATGGGTCTAGTAGCGGGCCCCTACGAGCAGTACTTC. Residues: CASSFMGLVAGPYEQYF.

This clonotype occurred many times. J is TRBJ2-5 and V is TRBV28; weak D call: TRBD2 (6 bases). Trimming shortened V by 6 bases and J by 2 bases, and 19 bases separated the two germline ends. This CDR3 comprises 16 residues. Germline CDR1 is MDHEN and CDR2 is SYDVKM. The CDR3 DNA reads TGTGCCAGCAGACCTATGGCCGCACGGGGGCAAGAGACCCAGTACTTC. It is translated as CASRPMAARGQETQYF.

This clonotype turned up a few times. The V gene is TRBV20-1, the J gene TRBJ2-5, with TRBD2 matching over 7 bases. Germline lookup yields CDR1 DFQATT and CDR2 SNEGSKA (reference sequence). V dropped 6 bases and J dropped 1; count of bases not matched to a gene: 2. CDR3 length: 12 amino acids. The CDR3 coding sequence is TGCAGTGCCTGGGGGGGCCAAGAGACCCAGTACTTC. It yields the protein CSAWGGQETQYF.

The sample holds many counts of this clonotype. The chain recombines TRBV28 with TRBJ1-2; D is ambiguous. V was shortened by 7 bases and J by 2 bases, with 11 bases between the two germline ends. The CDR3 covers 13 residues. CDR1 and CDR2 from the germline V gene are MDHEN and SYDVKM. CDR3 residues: CASTSSLNYGYTF. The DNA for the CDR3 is TGTGCCAGCACCTCCAGTTTAAACTATGGCTACACCTTC.

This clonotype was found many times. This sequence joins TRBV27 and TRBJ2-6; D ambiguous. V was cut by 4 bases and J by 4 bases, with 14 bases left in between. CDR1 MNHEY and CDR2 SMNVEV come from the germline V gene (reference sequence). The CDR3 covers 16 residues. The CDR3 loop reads CASSSPRSPGANVLTF. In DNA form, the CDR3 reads TGTGCCAGCAGTTCCCCCCGATCCCCCGGGGCCAACGTCCTGACTTTC.

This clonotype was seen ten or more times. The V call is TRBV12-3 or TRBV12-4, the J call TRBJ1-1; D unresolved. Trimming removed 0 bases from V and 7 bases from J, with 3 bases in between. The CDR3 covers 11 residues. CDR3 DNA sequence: TGTGCCAGCAGTTTAGCCGATGAAGCTTTCTTT. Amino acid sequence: CASSLADEAFF.

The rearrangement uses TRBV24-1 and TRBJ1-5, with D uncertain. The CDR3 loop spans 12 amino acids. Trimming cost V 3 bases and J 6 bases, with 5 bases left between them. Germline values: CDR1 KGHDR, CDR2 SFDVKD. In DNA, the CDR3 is TGTGCCACCAGTGATGGCGTTCAGCCCCAGCATTTT. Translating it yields CATSDGVQPQHF.

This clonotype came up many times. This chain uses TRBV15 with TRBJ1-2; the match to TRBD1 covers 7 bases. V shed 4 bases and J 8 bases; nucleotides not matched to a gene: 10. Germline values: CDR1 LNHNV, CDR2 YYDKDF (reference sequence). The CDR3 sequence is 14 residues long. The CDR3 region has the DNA TGTGCCACCAGCAAGGGGAGGGGGCCCCTCGGCTACACCTTC. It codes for CATSKGRGPLGYTF.

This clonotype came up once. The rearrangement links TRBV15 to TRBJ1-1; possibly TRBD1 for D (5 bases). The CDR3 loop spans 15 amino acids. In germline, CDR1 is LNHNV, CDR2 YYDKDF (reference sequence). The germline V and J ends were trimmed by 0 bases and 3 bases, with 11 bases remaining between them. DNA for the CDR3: TGTGCCACCAGCAGAGACATCAGGGCGGACACTGAAGCTTTCTTT. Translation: CATSRDIRADTEAFF.

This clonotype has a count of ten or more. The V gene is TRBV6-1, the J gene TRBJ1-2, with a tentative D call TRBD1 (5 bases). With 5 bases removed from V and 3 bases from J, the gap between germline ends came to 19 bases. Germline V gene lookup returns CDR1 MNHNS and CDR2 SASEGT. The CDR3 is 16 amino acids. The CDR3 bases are TGTGCCAGCAGTAAAGGGCTGGGGGGGGTTGACTATGGCTACACCTTC. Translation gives CASSKGLGGVDYGYTF.

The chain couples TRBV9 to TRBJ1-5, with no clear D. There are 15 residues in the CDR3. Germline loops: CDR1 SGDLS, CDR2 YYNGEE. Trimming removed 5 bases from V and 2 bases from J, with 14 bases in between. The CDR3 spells CASSRDIGGNQPQHF. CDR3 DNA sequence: TGTGCCAGCAGTCGTGACATCGGGGGCAATCAGCCCCAGCATTTT.

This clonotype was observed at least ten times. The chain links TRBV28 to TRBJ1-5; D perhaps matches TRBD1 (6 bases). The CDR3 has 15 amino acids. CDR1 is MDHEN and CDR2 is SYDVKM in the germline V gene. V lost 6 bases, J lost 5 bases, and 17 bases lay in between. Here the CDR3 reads CASSKGGGDDQPQHF. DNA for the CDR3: TGTGCCAGCAGCAAAGGGGGGGGGGACGATCAGCCCCAGCATTTT.

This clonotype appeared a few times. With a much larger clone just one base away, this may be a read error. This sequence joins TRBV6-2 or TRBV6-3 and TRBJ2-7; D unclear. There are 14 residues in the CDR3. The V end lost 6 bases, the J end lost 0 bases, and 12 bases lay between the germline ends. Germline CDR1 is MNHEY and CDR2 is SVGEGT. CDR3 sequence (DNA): TGTGCCAGCAGACCGATTCACATCTCCTACGAGCAGTACTTC. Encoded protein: CASRPIHISYEQYF.

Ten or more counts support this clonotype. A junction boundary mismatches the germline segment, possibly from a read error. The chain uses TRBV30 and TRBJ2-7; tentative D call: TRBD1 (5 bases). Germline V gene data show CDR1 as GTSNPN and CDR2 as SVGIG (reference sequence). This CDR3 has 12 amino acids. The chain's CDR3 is CAWSSTDYGQYF. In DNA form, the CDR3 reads TGTGCCTGGAGTTCGACAGATTACGGGCAGTACTTC.

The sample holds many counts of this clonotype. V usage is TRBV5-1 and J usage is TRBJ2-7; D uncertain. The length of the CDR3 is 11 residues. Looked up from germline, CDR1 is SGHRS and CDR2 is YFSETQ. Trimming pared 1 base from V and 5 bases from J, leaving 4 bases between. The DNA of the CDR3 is TGCGCCAGCAGCTTGTACCACGAGCAGTACTTC. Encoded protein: CASSLYHEQYF.

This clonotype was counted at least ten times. The chain's CDR3 is CASSPRGDDTGYTF. CDR3 coding DNA: TGTGCCAGCTCACCACGGGGGGACGACACGGGCTACACCTTC. The chain employs TRBV18 and TRBJ1-2; a weak D match, TRBD1 (5 bases). The CDR3 spans 14 residues. V was pared by 1 base and J by 8 bases, with 14 bases between. Germline-derived CDR1 and CDR2 are KGHSH and LQKENI. The full variable domain, with the rest looked up from reference TRBV18 and TRBJ1-2, is NAGVMQNPRHLVRRRGQEARLRCSPMKGHSHVYWYRQLPEEGLKFMVYLQKENIIDESGMPKERFSAEFPKEGPSILRIQQVVRGDSAAYFCASSPRGDDTGYTFGSGTRLTVV.

CDR3 coding DNA: TGCGCCAGCAGCCCCTATCCCTCGCCTCCGTACCAAGAGACCCAGTACTTC. Residues: CASSPYPSPPYQETQYF. The V call is TRBV4-1, the J call TRBJ2-5; D is ambiguous. The V gene lost 4 bases and the J gene lost 0 bases, with 18 bases spanning the gap. The CDR3 totals 17 residues. The germline CDR1 and CDR2 sequences are MGHRA and YSYEKL.

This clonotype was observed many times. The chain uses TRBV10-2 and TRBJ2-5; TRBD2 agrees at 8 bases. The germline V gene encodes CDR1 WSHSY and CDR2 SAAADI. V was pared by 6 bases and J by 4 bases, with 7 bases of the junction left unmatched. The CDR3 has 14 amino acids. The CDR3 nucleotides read TGCGCCAGCAGAAGAGCGGGAGCTGGAGAGACCCAGTACTTC. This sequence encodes CASRRAGAGETQYF.

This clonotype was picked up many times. This CDR3 reads CSASLGFGNQPQHF. As DNA, the CDR3 is TGCAGTGCTAGCCTAGGGTTTGGTAATCAGCCCCAGCATTTT. The V and J genes are TRBV20-1 and TRBJ1-5; D gene uncertain. V dropped 3 bases and J dropped 4 bases, with 13 bases sitting between them. Germline loops: CDR1 DFQATT, CDR2 SNEGSKA (reference sequence). This CDR3 comprises 14 residues.

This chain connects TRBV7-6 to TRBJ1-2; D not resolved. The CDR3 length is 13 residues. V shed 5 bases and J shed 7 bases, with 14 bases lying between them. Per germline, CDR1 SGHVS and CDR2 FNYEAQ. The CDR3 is CASSLGGFSGYTF. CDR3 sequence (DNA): TGTGCCAGCAGCCTAGGAGGTTTCTCTGGCTACACCTTC.

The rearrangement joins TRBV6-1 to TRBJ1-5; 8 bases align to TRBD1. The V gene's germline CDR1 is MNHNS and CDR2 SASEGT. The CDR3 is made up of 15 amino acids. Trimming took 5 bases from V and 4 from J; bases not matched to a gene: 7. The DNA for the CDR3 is TGTGCCAGCAGTCCCTCCGGGACAGGAAATCAGCCCCAGCATTTT. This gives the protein CASSPSGTGNQPQHF.

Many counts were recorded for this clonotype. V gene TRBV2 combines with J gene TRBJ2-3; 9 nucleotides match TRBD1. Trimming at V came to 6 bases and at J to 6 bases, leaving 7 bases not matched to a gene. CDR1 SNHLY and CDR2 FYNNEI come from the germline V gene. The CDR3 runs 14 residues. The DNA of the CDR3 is TGTGCCAGCAGCGAGGGACAGGGTGTCGATACGCAGTATTTT. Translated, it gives CASSEGQGVDTQYF.

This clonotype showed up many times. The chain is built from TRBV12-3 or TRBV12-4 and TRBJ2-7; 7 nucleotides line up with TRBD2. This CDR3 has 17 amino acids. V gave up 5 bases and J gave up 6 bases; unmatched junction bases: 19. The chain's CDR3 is CASSPTGISGTFAEQYF. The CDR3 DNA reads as TGTGCCAGCAGTCCCACGGGGATAAGCGGGACCTTTGCCGAGCAGTACTTC.